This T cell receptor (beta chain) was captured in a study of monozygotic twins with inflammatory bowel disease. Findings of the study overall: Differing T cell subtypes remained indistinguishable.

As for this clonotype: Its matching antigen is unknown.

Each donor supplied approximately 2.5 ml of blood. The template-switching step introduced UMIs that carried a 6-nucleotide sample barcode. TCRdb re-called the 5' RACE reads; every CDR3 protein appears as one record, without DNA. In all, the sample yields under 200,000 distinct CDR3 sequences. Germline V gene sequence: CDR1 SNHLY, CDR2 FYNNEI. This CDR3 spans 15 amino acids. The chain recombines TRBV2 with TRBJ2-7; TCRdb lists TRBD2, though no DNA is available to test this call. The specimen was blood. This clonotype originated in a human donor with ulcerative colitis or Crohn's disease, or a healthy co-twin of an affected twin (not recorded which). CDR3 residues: CASSEGLAELYEQYF. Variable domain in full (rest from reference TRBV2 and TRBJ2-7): EPEVTQTPSHQVTQMGQEVILRCVPISNHLYFYWYRQILGQKVEFLVSFYNNEISEKSEIFDDQFSVERPDGSNFTLKIRSTKLEDSAMYFCASSEGLAELYEQYFGPGTRLTVT.